This entry concerns a single TCR beta chain. As yet, its antigen is unknown. These data originate in a study of Ad26.COV2.S vaccination and SARS-CoV-2 variants. As for the study in general: Ad26.COV2.S given intramuscularly, once or twice 56 days apart.

As to treatment: approximately 18 received Ad26.COV2.S at low or high dose, single or two shots; 5 received placebo; per-sample allocation not given. The samples date from day 63 after the first vaccine or placebo injection. The administered vaccine (an Ad26 vector) expressed Wuhan-strain SARS-CoV-2 spike. Clones were read by immunoSEQ multiplex PCR, and TCRdb kept only the in-frame ones, dropping some. The table shows about 370,000 clones, with about nine tenths occurring only once. Trimming pared 1 base from V and 7 bases from J, leaving 8 bases between. The germline V gene has CDR1 SGHVS and CDR2 FQNEAQ. This CDR3 has 13 amino acids. General study findings and limits: Quantification of TCR breadth and depth may have yielded underestimates of total T cell responses. Vaccinated individuals (as opposed to placebo recipients) had higher spike-specific TCR breadth.

The chain carries TRBV7-8 and TRBJ2-1; no firm D call. The source was peripheral blood, collected in a trial of Ad26.COV2.S vaccine versus placebo. The receptor's source is a person between 18 and 65 years old who received the Ad26.COV2.S COVID-19 vaccine or a placebo. CDR3 in DNA: TGTGCCAGCAGCTTAGAAACCCCGAATGAGCAGTTCTTC. Its translation: CASSLETPNEQFF.